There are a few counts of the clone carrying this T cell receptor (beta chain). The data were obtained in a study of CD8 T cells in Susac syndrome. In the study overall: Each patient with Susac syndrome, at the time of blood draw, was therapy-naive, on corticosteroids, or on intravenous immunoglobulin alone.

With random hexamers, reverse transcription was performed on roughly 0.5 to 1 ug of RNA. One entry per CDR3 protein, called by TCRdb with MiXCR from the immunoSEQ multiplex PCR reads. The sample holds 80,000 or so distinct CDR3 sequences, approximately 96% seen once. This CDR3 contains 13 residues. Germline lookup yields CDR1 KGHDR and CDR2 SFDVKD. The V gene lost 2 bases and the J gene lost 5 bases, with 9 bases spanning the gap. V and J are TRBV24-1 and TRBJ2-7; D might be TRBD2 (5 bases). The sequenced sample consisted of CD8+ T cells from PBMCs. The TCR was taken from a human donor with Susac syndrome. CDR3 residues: CATSDYDGNEQYF. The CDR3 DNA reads TGTGCCACCAGTGATTATGACGGGAACGAGCAGTACTTC.